The T cell receptor (beta chain) under discussion was sequenced for a study of T cells expressing NK-cell markers. Study conclusions and caveats: The CD3+CD56-NKG2C+ fraction was also led by these clonotypes in a handful of donors.

Germline V gene sequence: CDR1 DFQATT, CDR2 SNEGSKA (reference sequence). This CDR3 spans 14 amino acids. On this clonotype itself: What it binds is unknown.

TCR beta cDNA was generated via 5'RACE template switching incorporating UMIs. No DNA is given; TCRdb re-called the 5' RACE reads and lists each CDR3 protein once. The sample has a few hundred thousand distinct CDR3 sequences; the top ten hold less than 4.5%. V is TRBV20-1 and J is TRBJ2-5; there is no DNA to check the TCRdb D call of TRBD1. The TCR comes from a man younger than 35 in good health. The sequenced sample consisted of blood T cells: a sorted CD56 or NKG2C T cell subset, CD4+ or CD8+ T cells, or bulk PBMC T cells (not recorded which). CDR3 loop: CSASSGSQVETQYF.